This T cell receptor (beta chain) was recovered during a study of blood T cell repertoires in COVID-19. Study-level information: T cells, B-cell-depleted T cells, or PBMCs provided the cDNA or gDNA that served as material.

Repertoires were generated with immunoSEQ multiplex PCR, while TCRdb's copy carries only in-frame clones and drops some. The table lists some 400,000 clones, around 86% of them singletons. This CDR3 spans 16 amino acids. Between the trimmed V and J ends, which lost 3 bases and 9 bases, there was a span of 18 bases. Germline V lookup: CDR1 LNHNV, CDR2 YYDKDF (reference sequence). The sequenced material came from peripheral blood. The chain recombines TRBV15 with TRBJ1-6; maybe TRBD1 (5 bases). The sequence was collected from a human donor in a cohort sampled during active COVID-19. The CDR3 region has the DNA TGTGCCACCAGCAGGGGAGGGAGCGGGACCCTTTCACCCCTCCACTTT. As protein: CATSRGGSGTLSPLHF.